The next 10 T cell receptor beta chains were all read from a single sample in a study of blood T cell repertoires in COVID-19. Profiling relied on immunoSEQ multiplex PCR, and the TCRdb table lists in-frame clones only, not all of them. The top ten clones hold approximately 7.7% of a sample with under 200,000 clones, 84% of them seen once. Sequencing input: PBMCs or T cells enriched from blood (not recorded which). These receptors were taken from a woman aged 50 to 65 who had recovered from COVID-19.

The CDR3 spells CSLRDRSNYGYTF. CDR3 DNA: TGCAGCCTTAGGGACAGATCTAACTATGGCTACACCTTC. The chain links TRBV29-1 to TRBJ1-2; TRBD1 matches at 7 bases. Per germline, CDR1 SQVTM and CDR2 ANQGSEA. This CDR3 has 13 amino acids. After removal of 8 bases from V and 0 bases from J, the junction contained 6 bases not matched to a gene. Full variable domain (outside the CDR3, taken from reference TRBV29-1 and TRBJ1-2): SAVISQKPSRDICQRGTSLTIQCQVDSQVTMMFWYRQQPGQSLTLIATANQGSEATYESGFVIDKFPISRPNLTFSTLTVSNMSPEDSSIYLCSLRDRSNYGYTFGSGTRLTVV.

This clone was observed a few times. This rearrangement joins TRBV28 to TRBJ2-7; TRBD1 might be the D (6 bases). With 2 bases removed from V and 0 bases from J, the gap between germline ends came to 8 bases. The CDR3 totals 14 residues. In germline, CDR1 is MDHEN, CDR2 SYDVKM. The chain's CDR3 is CASSLQGSSYEQYF. CDR3 bases: TGTGCCAGCAGTTTACAGGGGAGCTCCTACGAGCAGTACTTC.

The chain carries TRBV24-1 and TRBJ2-3; D might be TRBD1 (5 bases). Trimming removed 4 bases at V and 0 bases at J, with 13 bases between. The germline gives CDR1 KGHDR, CDR2 SFDVKD. This CDR3 comprises 16 residues. In DNA, the CDR3 is TGTGCCACCAGTGACGGCAGGGTAGACAGCACAGATACGCAGTATTTT. Amino acid sequence: CATSDGRVDSTDTQYF.

The chain uses TRBV5-4 and TRBJ2-7; D may be TRBD1 (5 bases). V gave up 4 bases and J gave up 0 bases, with 11 bases separating them. Looked up from germline, CDR1 is SGHNT and CDR2 is YYREEE (reference sequence). This CDR3 region has 14 residues. CDR3 amino acids: CASSMTVASYEQYF. CDR3 DNA sequence: TGTGCCAGCAGCATGACAGTGGCCTCCTACGAGCAGTACTTC.

The chain employs TRBV27 and TRBJ1-6; tentative D call: TRBD1 (5 bases). The CDR3 has 15 amino acids. Germline loops: CDR1 MNHEY, CDR2 SMNVEV (reference sequence). Trimming pared 6 bases from V and 0 bases from J, leaving 9 bases between. The CDR3 here is CASRGRGSYNSPLHF. The CDR3 DNA sequence: TGTGCCAGCAGAGGGAGGGGCTCCTATAATTCACCCCTCCACTTT.

CDR3 loop: CASSPNLRLAGKADTQYF. Here the CDR3 DNA reads TGTGCCAGCAGCCCAAACCTACGACTAGCGGGAAAAGCAGATACGCAGTATTTT. This chain uses TRBV7-2 with TRBJ2-3; 11 bases line up with TRBD2. There are 18 residues in the CDR3. Germline CDR1 reads SGHTA; CDR2 reads FQGNSA. The V segment lost 5 bases and the J segment 4 bases; nucleotides outside the gene matches: 14.

This chain connects TRBV14 to TRBJ2-2; the D gene is possibly TRBD2 (6 bases). Trimming removed 4 bases from V and 7 bases from J, with 16 bases in between. The CDR3 is 15 residues long. Germline V gene data show CDR1 as SGHDN and CDR2 as FVKESK. The DNA for the CDR3 is TGTGCCAGCAGCCGCACCGCGGGGTTCTTCGGGGAGCTGTTTTTT. The encoded protein is CASSRTAGFFGELFF.

The V and J genes are TRBV5-6 and TRBJ1-3, with TRBD1 matching over 7 bases. The ends lost 3 bases at V and 2 bases at J; junction bases unmatched: 5. Germline V lookup: CDR1 SGHDT, CDR2 YYEEEE. The CDR3 covers 15 residues. CDR3 amino acids: CASSSTDRAGNTIYF. DNA of the CDR3: TGTGCCAGCAGCTCTACTGACAGGGCTGGAAACACCATATATTTT.

This clone was observed a few times. This rearrangement joins TRBV6-5 to TRBJ2-2; 12 nucleotides agree with TRBD1. Looked up from germline, CDR1 is MNHEY and CDR2 is SVGAGI. The J segment lost 6 bases and the V segment lost 6 bases, leaving 2 bases of the junction unmatched. This CDR3 has 14 amino acids. The chain's CDR3 is CASRGTGGAGELFF. CDR3 nucleotide sequence: TGTGCCAGCAGGGGGACAGGGGGCGCCGGGGAGCTGTTTTTT.

The gene calls are TRBV6-2 or TRBV6-3 and TRBJ1-2, with D hard to call. Looked up from germline, CDR1 is MNHEY and CDR2 is SVGEGT. CDR3 length: 13 amino acids. V was pared by 6 bases and J by 5 bases, with 13 bases between. CDR3 coding DNA: TGTGCCAGCAGCTCCGTGGGCTGGTATGGCTACACCTTC. The encoded protein is CASSSVGWYGYTF.